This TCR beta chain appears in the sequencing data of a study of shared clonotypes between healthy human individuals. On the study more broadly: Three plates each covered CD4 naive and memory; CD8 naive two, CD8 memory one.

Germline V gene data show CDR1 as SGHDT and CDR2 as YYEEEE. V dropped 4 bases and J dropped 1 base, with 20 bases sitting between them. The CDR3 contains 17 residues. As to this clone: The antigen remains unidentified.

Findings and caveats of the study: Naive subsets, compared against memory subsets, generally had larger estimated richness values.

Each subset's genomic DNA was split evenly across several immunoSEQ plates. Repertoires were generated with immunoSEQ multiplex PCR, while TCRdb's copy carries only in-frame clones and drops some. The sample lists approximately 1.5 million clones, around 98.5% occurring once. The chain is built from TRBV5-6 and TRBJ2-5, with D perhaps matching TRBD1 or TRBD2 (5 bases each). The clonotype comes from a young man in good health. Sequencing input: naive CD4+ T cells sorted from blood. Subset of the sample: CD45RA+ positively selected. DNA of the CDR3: TGTGCCAGCAGCCCTGGTGCCTCGGGGCATATCCAAGAGACCCAGTACTTC. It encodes CASSPGASGHIQETQYF.